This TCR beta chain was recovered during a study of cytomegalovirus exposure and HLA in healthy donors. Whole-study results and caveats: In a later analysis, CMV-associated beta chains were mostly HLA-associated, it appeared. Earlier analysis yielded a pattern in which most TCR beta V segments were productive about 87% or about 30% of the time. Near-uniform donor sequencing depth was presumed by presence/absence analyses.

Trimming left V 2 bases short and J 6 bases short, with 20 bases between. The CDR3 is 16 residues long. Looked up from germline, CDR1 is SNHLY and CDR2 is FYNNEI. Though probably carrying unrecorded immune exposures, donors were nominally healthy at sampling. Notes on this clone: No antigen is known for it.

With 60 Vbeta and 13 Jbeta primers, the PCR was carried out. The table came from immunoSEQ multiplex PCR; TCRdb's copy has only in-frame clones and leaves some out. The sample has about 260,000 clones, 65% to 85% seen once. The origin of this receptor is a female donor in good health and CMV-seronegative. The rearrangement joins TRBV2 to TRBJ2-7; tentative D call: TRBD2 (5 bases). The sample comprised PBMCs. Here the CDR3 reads CASSELGPTLVSEQYF. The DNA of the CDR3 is TGTGCCAGCAGTGAATTGGGTCCCACACTAGTTTCCGAGCAGTACTTC.